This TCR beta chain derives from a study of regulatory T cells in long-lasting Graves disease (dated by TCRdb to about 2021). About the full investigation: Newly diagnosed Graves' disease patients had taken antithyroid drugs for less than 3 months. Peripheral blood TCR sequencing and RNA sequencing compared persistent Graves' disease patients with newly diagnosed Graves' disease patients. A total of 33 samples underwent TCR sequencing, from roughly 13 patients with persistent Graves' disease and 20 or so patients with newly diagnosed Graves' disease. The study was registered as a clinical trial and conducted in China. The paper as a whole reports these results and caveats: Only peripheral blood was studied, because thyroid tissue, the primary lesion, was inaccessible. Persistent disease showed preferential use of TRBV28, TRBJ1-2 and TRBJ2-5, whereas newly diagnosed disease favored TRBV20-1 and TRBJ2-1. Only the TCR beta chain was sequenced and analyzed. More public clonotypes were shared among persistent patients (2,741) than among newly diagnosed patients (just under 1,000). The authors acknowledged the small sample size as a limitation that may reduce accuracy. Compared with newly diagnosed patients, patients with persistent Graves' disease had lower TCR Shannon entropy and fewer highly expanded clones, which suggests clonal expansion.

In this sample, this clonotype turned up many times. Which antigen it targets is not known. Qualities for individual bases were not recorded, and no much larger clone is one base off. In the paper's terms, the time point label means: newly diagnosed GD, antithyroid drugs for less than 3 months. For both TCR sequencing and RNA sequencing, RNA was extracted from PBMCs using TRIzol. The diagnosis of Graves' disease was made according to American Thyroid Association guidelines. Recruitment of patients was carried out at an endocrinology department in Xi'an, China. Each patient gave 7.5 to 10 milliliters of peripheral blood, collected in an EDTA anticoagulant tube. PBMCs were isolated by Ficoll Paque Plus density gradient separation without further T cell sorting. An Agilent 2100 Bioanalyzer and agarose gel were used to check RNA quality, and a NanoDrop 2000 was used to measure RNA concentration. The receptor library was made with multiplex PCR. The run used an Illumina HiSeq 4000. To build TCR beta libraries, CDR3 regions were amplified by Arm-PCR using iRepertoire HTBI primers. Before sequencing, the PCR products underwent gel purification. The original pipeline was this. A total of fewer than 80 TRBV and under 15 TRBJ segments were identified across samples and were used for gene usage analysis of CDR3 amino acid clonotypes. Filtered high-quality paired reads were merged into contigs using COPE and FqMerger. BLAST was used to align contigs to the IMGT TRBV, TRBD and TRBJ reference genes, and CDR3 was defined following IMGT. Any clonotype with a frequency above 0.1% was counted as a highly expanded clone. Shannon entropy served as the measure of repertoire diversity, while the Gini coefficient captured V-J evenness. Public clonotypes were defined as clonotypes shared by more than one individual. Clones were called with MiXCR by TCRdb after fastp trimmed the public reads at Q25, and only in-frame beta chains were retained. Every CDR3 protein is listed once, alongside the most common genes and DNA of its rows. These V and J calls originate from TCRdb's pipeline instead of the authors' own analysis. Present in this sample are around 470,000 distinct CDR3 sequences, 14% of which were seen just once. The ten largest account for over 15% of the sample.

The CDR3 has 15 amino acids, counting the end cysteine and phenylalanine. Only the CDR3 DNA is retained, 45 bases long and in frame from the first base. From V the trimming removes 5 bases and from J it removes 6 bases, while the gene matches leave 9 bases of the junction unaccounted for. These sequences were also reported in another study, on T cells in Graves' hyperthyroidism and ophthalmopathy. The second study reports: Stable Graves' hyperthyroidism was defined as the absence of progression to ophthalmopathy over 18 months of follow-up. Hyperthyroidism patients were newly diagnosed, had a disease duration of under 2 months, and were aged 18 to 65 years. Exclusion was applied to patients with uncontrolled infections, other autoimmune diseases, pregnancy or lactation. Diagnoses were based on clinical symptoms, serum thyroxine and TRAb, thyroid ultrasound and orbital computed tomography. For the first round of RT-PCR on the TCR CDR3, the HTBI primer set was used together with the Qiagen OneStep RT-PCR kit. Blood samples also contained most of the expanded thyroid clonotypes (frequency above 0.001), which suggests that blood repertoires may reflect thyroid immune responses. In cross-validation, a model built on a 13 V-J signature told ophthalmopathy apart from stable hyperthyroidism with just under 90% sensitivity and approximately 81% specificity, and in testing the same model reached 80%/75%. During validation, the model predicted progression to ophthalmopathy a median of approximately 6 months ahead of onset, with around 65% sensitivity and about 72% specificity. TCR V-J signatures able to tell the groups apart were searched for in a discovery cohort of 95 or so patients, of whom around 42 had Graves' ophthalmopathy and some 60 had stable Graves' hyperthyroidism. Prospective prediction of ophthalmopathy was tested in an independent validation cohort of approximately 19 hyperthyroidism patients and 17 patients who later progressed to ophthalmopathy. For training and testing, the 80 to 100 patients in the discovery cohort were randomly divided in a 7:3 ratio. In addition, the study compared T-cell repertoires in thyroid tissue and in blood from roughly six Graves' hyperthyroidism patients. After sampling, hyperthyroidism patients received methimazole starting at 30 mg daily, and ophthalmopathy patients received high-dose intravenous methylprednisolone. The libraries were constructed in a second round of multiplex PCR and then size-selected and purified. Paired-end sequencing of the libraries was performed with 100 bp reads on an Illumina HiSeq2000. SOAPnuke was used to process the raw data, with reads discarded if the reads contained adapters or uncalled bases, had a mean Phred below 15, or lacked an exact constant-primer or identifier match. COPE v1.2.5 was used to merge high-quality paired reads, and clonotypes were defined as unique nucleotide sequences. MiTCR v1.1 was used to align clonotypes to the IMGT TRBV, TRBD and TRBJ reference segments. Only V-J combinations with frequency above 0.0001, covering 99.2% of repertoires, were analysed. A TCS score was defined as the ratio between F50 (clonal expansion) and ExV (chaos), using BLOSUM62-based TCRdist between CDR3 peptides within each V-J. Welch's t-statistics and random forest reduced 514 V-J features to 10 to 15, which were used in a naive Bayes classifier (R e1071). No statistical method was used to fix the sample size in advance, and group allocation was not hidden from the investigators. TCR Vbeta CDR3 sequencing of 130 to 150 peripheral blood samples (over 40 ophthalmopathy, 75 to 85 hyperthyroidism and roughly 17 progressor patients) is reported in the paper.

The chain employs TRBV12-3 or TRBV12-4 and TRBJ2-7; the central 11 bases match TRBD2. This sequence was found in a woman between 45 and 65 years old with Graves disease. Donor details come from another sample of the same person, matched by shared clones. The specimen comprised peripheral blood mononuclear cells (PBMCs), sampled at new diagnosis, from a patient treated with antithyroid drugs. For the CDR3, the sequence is CASSTSGSRASEQYF. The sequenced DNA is TGTGCCAGCAGTACTAGCGGGAGTAGGGCTTCCGAGCAGTACTTC.